The clone carrying this TCR beta chain was counted at least ten times. Its specificity is not known. The germline V gene has CDR1 MNHEY and CDR2 SVGAGI. The CDR3 length is 14 residues. The trim removed 11 bases at V and 8 bases at J, leaving 13 bases unmatched. A single record per CDR3 protein comes from TCRdb applying MiXCR to the multiplex PCR reads. The profile shows about 170,000 distinct CDR3 sequences, 33% of them singletons. This specimen belongs to a study of breast tumors, draining lymph nodes, adjacent tissues. The lymph nodes were axillary draining lymph nodes from breast cancer patients. Study conclusions and caveats: Tumor TCR diversity was below lymph nodes but above nontumor tissue.

This TCR derives from a female donor with breast cancer. Some clones in this sample may be carry-over from other donors' samples. The material sequenced was axillary lymph node tissue. This chain connects TRBV6-5 to TRBJ1-4; 8 nucleotides agree with TRBD1. The DNA of the CDR3 is TGTGCCGTATCCAGGGGGCCGGGGTCGGAAAAACTGTTTTTT. Protein product: CAVSRGPGSEKLFF.